This T cell receptor beta chain was identified in a study of T cells in Graves' hyperthyroidism and ophthalmopathy. Study-level points and caveats: The model made its ophthalmopathy prediction, and onset followed a median about 6.8 months later.

In germline, CDR1 is LNHNV, CDR2 YYDKDF (reference sequence). The V and J ends lost 3 bases and 5 bases, in that order; junction bases with no gene match: 8. This CDR3 comprises 16 residues. For Graves' hyperthyroidism to be stable, ophthalmopathy could not progress within 18 months. It was uncontrolled infection, other autoimmune disease, pregnancy or lactation that excluded patients. Clinical symptoms, serum thyroxine and TRAb, thyroid ultrasound and orbital computed tomography were used for the diagnoses. With regard to this clonotype: Antigen: not known.

Amplification yielded TCR beta CDR3 regions, with RNA transcripts as the source. RT-PCR in the first round (using the HTBI primer set) targeted the TCR CDR3. TCRdb passed the multiplex PCR reads through MiXCR, listing each CDR3 protein once. The sample has roughly 580,000 distinct CDR3 sequences, 40% to 55% seen once. This clonotype was obtained from a woman aged 18-29 years with Graves' hyperthyroidism. Sequencing input: peripheral blood or thyroid tissue (not recorded which). V is TRBV15 and J is TRBJ1-4; 8 positions match TRBD1. CDR3 protein: CATSSAMGQENEKLFF. The CDR3 DNA sequence: TGTGCCACCAGCAGCGCCATGGGACAGGAGAATGAAAAACTGTTTTTT.